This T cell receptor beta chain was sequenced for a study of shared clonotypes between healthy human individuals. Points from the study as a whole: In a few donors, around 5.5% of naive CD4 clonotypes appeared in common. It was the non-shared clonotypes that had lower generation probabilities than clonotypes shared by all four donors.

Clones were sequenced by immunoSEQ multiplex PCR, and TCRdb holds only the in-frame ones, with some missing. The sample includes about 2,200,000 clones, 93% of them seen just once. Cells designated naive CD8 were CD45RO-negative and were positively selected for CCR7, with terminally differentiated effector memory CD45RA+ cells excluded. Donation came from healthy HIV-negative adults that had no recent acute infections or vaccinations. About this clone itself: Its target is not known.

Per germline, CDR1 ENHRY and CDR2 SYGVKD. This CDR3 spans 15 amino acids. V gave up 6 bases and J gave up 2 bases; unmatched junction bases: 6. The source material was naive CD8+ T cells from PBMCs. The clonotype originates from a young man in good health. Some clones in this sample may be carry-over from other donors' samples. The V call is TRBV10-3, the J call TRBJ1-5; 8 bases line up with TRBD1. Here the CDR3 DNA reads TGTGCCATCAGCCCGACAGGGGAGGGCAATCAGCCCCAGCATTTT. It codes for CAISPTGEGNQPQHF.